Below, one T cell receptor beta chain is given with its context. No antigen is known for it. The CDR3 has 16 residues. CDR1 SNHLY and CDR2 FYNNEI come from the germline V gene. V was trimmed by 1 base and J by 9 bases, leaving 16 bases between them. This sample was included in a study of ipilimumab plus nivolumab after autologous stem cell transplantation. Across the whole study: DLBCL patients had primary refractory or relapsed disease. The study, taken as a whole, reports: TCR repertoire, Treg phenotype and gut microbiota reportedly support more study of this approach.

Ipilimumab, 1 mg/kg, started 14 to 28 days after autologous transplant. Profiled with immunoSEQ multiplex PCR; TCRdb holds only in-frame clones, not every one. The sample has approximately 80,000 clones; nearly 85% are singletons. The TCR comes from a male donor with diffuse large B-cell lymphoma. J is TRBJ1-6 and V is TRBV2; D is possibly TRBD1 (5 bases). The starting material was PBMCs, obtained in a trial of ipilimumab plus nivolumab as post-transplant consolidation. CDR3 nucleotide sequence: TGTGCCAGCAGTGAAGAAAGGAGACAGTGGGGTTCACCCCTCCACTTT. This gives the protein CASSEERRQWGSPLHF.